A single sample is the source of the 28 T cell receptor beta chains below, sequenced in a study of T-cell reconstitution after alpha-beta-depleted transplantation in children. TCRbeta library preparation incorporated unique molecular identifiers. One entry per CDR3 protein, called by TCRdb with MiXCR from the PCR reads. Among some 500,000 distinct CDR3 sequences listed, around 19% were seen once. The source was PBMCs from the stem cell graft donor, collected from the stem cell graft. Receptor source: a human donor who donated a stem cell graft to a child with acute lymphoblastic leukemia.

The rearrangement uses TRBV7-2 and TRBJ1-5; TRBD1 matches at 7 bases. CDR3 length: 14 amino acids. Germline-derived CDR1 and CDR2 are SGHTA and FQGNSA. Trimming at V came to 5 bases and at J to 6 bases, leaving 7 bases not matched to a gene. As DNA, the CDR3 is TGTGCCAGCAGCCAATTCCAGGGGGGTCAGCCCCAGCATTTT. Translating it yields CASSQFQGGQPQHF.

DNA of the CDR3: TGCAGCGTAAAAAGGGACAACCCATACTACGAGCAGTACTTC. Encoded protein: CSVKRDNPYYEQYF. The chain is built from TRBV29-1 and TRBJ2-7, with D maybe TRBD1 (6 bases). The ends were cut back, 6 bases at V and 3 bases at J, with 18 bases in the middle. The CDR3 is made up of 14 amino acids. Looked up from germline, CDR1 is SQVTM and CDR2 is ANQGSEA.

This clonotype was seen a few times. The rearrangement joins TRBV5-5 to TRBJ2-3; D tentatively fits TRBD1 or TRBD2 (5 bases each). V lost 4 bases and J 5 bases, leaving 23 bases between the germline ends. The length of the CDR3 is 17 residues. The germline gives CDR1 SGHKS, CDR2 YYEKEE (reference sequence). The CDR3 spells CASSPQGGTLRRDTQYF. The CDR3 bases are TGTGCCAGCAGCCCGCAAGGTGGGACGCTCAGGAGAGATACGCAGTATTTT.

This clonotype was counted between two and nine times. The CDR3 protein is CASSSTGVDAYEQYF. The DNA of the CDR3 is TGTGCCAGCAGCTCCACAGGGGTGGACGCCTACGAGCAGTACTTC. The rearrangement joins TRBV5-5 to TRBJ2-7, with 7 bases identical to TRBD1. V lost 3 bases and J lost 2; bases outside the gene matches: 8. This CDR3 is built from 15 residues. Germline V gene data show CDR1 as SGHKS and CDR2 as YYEKEE (reference sequence).

This chain joins TRBV11-2 and TRBJ2-3; 7 nucleotides match TRBD2. Per the germline V gene, CDR1 is SGHAT and CDR2 is FQNNGV. The CDR3 length is 15 residues. Trimming at V came to 4 bases and at J to 7 bases, leaving 11 bases not matched to a gene. CDR3 DNA: TGTGCCAGCAGCTCCCTCGCGGGAGTGACATATACGCAGTATTTT. Residues: CASSSLAGVTYTQYF.

The V gene is TRBV5-1, the J gene TRBJ1-1, with 10 bases fitting TRBD1. The germline V gene has CDR1 SGHRS and CDR2 YFSETQ. The CDR3 length is 14 residues. The V segment lost 2 bases and the J segment 4 bases; nucleotides outside the gene matches: 2. CDR3 sequence reads: CASSFDRGPTEAFF. The CDR3 DNA reads TGCGCCAGCAGCTTTGACAGGGGGCCCACTGAAGCTTTCTTT.

There are a few counts of this clonotype. V is TRBV11-2 and J is TRBJ2-5, with 8 bases fitting TRBD2. Germline CDR1 is SGHAT and CDR2 is FQNNGV. V was clipped by 6 bases and J by 4 bases; unmatched bases: 10. CDR3 length: 15 residues. The DNA for the CDR3 is TGTGCCAGCAGTGGACTAGCCGGATCGGGAGAGACCCAGTACTTC. This encodes CASSGLAGSGETQYF.

The chain employs TRBV7-9 and TRBJ1-5; no firm D call. The CDR3 length is 14 residues. Trimming pared 1 base from V and 7 bases from J, leaving 11 bases between. Germline CDR1 and CDR2: SEHNR and FQNEAQ (reference sequence). DNA of the CDR3: TGTGCCAGCAGCTTAGGGGGATCCCGCCAGCCCCAGCATTTT. It yields the protein CASSLGGSRQPQHF.

The rearrangement uses TRBV29-1 and TRBJ2-7, with 8 bases lining up with TRBD1. Germline V gene sequence: CDR1 SQVTM, CDR2 ANQGSEA. The CDR3 totals 12 residues. V lost 6 bases, J lost 9 bases, and 10 bases stayed unmatched. The CDR3 region has the DNA TGCAGCGTCACAAAGGACAGGGCAGTGCAGTACTTC. As protein: CSVTKDRAVQYF.

V gene TRBV5-1 combines with J gene TRBJ1-3; a weak D match, TRBD1 (5 bases). The V end lost 2 bases, the J end lost 0 bases, and 12 bases lay between the germline ends. The CDR3 contains 16 residues. The germline gives CDR1 SGHRS, CDR2 YFSETQ. CDR3 residues: CASSFGDGDSGNTIYF. CDR3 coding DNA: TGCGCCAGCAGCTTCGGGGACGGGGACTCTGGAAACACCATATATTTT.

This sequence joins TRBV3-1 and TRBJ2-6; possible D gene TRBD2, 6 bases. The CDR3 has 19 residues. V gave up 10 bases and J gave up 0 bases, with 25 bases separating them. Per the germline V gene, CDR1 is LGHDT and CDR2 is YNNKEL (reference sequence). The CDR3 is CATCRRLAGLNSGANVLTF. The CDR3 DNA reads TGTGCCACCTGCCGCAGACTGGCGGGATTGAACTCTGGGGCCAACGTCCTGACTTTC.

This clonotype was found many times. J is TRBJ2-1 and V is TRBV4-2; 9 bases are shared with TRBD2. This CDR3 has 17 residues. V dropped 4 bases and J dropped 0; count of bases not matched to a gene: 7. Germline CDR1 is LGHNA and CDR2 is YNFKEQ. The CDR3 is CASSLSLAGSSYNEQFF. The CDR3 DNA sequence: TGTGCCAGCAGCCTCTCTCTAGCGGGGAGCTCCTACAATGAGCAGTTCTTC.

V gene TRBV7-9 combines with J gene TRBJ2-1; no reliable D call. The V end lost 4 bases, the J end lost 8 bases, and 15 bases lay between the germline ends. The CDR3 has 14 residues. CDR1 SEHNR and CDR2 FQNEAQ come from the germline V gene (reference sequence). The CDR3 here is CASSSFFFGDEQFF. The DNA for the CDR3 is TGTGCCAGCAGCTCGTTTTTTTTTGGGGATGAGCAGTTCTTC.

This clonotype was seen only once. The gene calls are TRBV20-1 and TRBJ2-1; 11 bases agree with TRBD2. The CDR3 consists of 15 residues. CDR1 and CDR2 (germline): DFQATT, SNEGSKA (reference sequence). The V and J ends lost 5 bases and 8 bases, in that order; junction bases with no gene match: 11. The chain's CDR3 is CSAGNGLAGGDEQFF. In DNA form, the CDR3 reads TGCAGTGCTGGGAACGGACTAGCGGGCGGAGATGAGCAGTTCTTC.

In its sample, this clonotype was seen a few times. The rearrangement joins TRBV10-3 to TRBJ2-1; D possibly corresponds to TRBD1 (5 bases). Trimming stripped 4 bases from V and 8 bases from J, with 9 bases between. The CDR3 spans 12 residues. CDR1 is ENHRY and CDR2 is SYGVKD in the germline V gene. CDR3 sequence (DNA): TGTGCCATCAGTGGGCTCAGGGATGAGCAGTTCTTC. Translation gives CAISGLRDEQFF.

This clonotype was observed a few times. The rearrangement joins TRBV3-1 to TRBJ2-2; D is undetermined. This CDR3 region has 14 residues. The germline V and J ends were trimmed by 5 bases and 4 bases, with 11 bases remaining between them. CDR1 and CDR2 (germline): LGHDT, YNNKEL (reference sequence). This CDR3 reads CASSVTLVTGELFF. Here the CDR3 DNA reads TGTGCCAGCAGCGTCACGCTGGTCACCGGGGAGCTGTTTTTT.

This clonotype was found a few times. V and J are TRBV24-1 and TRBJ2-6; no clear D. Germline CDR1 is KGHDR and CDR2 is SFDVKD. The CDR3 is 16 amino acids. Trimming pared 3 bases from V and 2 bases from J, leaving 10 bases between. The CDR3 region has the DNA TGTGCCACCAGTGATGGAGATCTGACTGGGGCCAACGTCCTGACTTTC. Translated: CATSDGDLTGANVLTF.

This rearrangement joins TRBV18 to TRBJ1-1, with TRBD1 identical over 10 bases. V lost 3 bases and J lost 4; bases outside the gene matches: 2. Germline CDR1 is KGHSH and CDR2 is LQKENI. This CDR3 region has 14 residues. The CDR3 nucleotides are TGTGCCAGCTCACCGGACAGGGGGAGCACTGAAGCTTTCTTT. Translating it yields CASSPDRGSTEAFF.

The chain has TRBV5-6 and TRBJ1-1; a possible D gene is TRBD1 (5 bases). The CDR3 contains 16 residues. The V and J ends lost 2 bases and 4 bases respectively, with 18 bases between them. Germline V gene sequence: CDR1 SGHDT, CDR2 YYEEEE. The CDR3 reads CASSFGPAGRSTEAFF. In DNA, the CDR3 is TGTGCCAGCAGCTTTGGCCCCGCAGGGAGGAGCACTGAAGCTTTCTTT.

The chain couples TRBV3-1 to TRBJ2-7; D may be TRBD1 (6 bases). Germline V gives CDR1 LGHDT, CDR2 YNNKEL (reference sequence). Trimming pared 4 bases from V and 0 bases from J, leaving 13 bases between. This CDR3 is 15 amino acids long. CDR3 sequence: CASSPQDRSSYEQYF. CDR3 sequence (DNA): TGTGCCAGCAGCCCTCAGGACAGAAGCTCCTACGAGCAGTACTTC.

This clonotype was counted between two and nine times. In DNA form, the CDR3 reads TGTGCCAGCAGCTTAAGAGACAGGGGGCCTTATGAGCAGTTCTTC. It translates to CASSLRDRGPYEQFF. This chain uses TRBV7-3 with TRBJ2-1; 10 nucleotides match TRBD1. The germline V gene has CDR1 SGHTA and CDR2 FQGTGA. Trimming removed 1 base from V and 8 bases from J; junction bases left unmatched: 5. The length of the CDR3 is 15 residues.

This clonotype was found a few times. The CDR3 nucleotides read TGTGCCAGCAGCGGCGGGACAGTACCAGCGGGAGTAAGTGGAAGTTTTGTCTCCTACGAGCAGTACTTC. This sequence encodes CASSGGTVPAGVSGSFVSYEQYF. The rearrangement uses TRBV7-1 and TRBJ2-7; D possibly corresponds to TRBD2 (8 bases). TRBV7-1 falls under the ORF class, with uncertain function. This CDR3 is built from 23 residues. V was pared by 5 bases and J by 0 bases, with 38 bases between.

CDR3 sequence reads: CASSQVYYGDTQYF. DNA of the CDR3: TGTGCCAGCAGCCAAGTCTACTATGGGGATACGCAGTATTTT. The chain recombines TRBV3-1 with TRBJ2-3; D remains ambiguous. CDR1 and CDR2 (germline): LGHDT, YNNKEL (reference sequence). V was pared by 1 base and J by 6 bases, with 11 bases between. The CDR3 contains 14 residues.

The V call is TRBV12-3 or TRBV12-4, the J call TRBJ1-5; no firm D call. Between the trimmed V and J ends, which lost 6 bases and 10 bases, there was a span of 19 bases. This CDR3 has 14 amino acids. The CDR3, as DNA: TGTGCCAGCAGCCACCCGGAGCTCCTATCCCCCCAGCATTTT. Protein product: CASSHPELLSPQHF.

This clonotype turned up a few times. The chain recombines TRBV20-1 with TRBJ1-5; no reliable D call. This CDR3 comprises 14 residues. The germline V and J ends were trimmed by 3 bases and 6 bases, with 15 bases remaining between them. Germline V gene data show CDR1 as DFQATT and CDR2 as SNEGSKA (reference sequence). The DNA of the CDR3 is TGCAGTGCTAGTTTAGGAAGCGGGGTTCAGCCCCAGCATTTT. Translation: CSASLGSGVQPQHF.

The chain joins TRBV4-1 to TRBJ2-7; D is perhaps TRBD1 (6 bases). Trimming cost V 0 bases and J 2 bases, with 17 bases left between them. Per the germline V gene, CDR1 is MGHRA and CDR2 is YSYEKL. The CDR3 loop spans 17 amino acids. The CDR3 reads CASSQDSVADSPYEQYF. The CDR3 DNA follows: TGCGCCAGCAGCCAAGATAGCGTCGCGGACAGCCCCTACGAGCAGTACTTC.

The chain employs TRBV11-1 and TRBJ2-3; D remains unclear. CDR1 and CDR2 from the germline V gene are SGHAT and FQDESV (reference sequence). V lost 1 base, J lost 1 base, and 18 bases lay in between. The CDR3 spans 18 residues. The CDR3, as DNA: TGTGCCAGCAGCTTAGGGAACGGTTTGCGGCCTCGCACAGATACGCAGTATTTT. Encoded protein: CASSLGNGLRPRTDTQYF. Drawing the rest from reference TRBV11-1 and TRBJ2-3, the complete variable domain is EAEVAQSPRYKITEKSQAVAFWCDPISGHATLYWYRQILGQGPELLVQFQDESVVDDSQLPKDRFSAERLKGVDSTLKIQPAELGDSAMYLCASSLGNGLRPRTDTQYFGPGTRLTVL.

The chain has TRBV5-1 and TRBJ2-7, with D possibly matching TRBD1 (6 bases). The germline V gene has CDR1 SGHRS and CDR2 YFSETQ. The CDR3 spans 14 residues. The V end was cut by 0 bases, the J end by 2 bases, with 9 bases between. The CDR3 DNA is TGCGCCAGCAGCTTGGGCCACAGGGCCTACGAGCAGTACTTC. It translates to CASSLGHRAYEQYF.